The rows below give T cell receptor beta chains drawn from one sample of a study of OX40 agonist ivuxolimab in advanced cancers. Method: immunoSEQ multiplex PCR; TCRdb's copy keeps in-frame clones and lacks some. Found here are 56,000 or so clones, over 80% of them singletons; the top ten hold 4% to 5.5%. The specimen comprised CD4+ or CD8+ T cells sorted from blood, sampled in a trial of the OX40 agonist ivuxolimab. The receptors originated from an adult with an advanced solid tumor such as melanoma, head and neck, liver or kidney cancer. Both conserved end residues are part of each CDR3. The D gene is left open where the match is weak. Expanded clones get a size class; other rows say once, few or many, or leave the size out.

TRBV7-6	-	TRBJ1-4	-	13	CASSLFGNEKLFF	TGTGCCAGCAGCTTATTTGGTAATGAAAAACTGTTTTTT
TRBV7-7	few	TRBJ1-5	TRBD1	14	CASSYRGNNQPQHF	TGTGCTAGCAGTTACAGGGGGAACAATCAGCCCCAGCATTTT
TRBV7-9	few	TRBJ1-6	-	15	CASSLGDPYNSPLHF	TGTGCCAGCAGCCTCGGTGACCCCTATAATTCACCCCTCCACTTT
TRBV4-1	once	TRBJ1-5	-	18	CASSQHLRTQRPGWPQHF	TGCGCCAGCAGCCAACACCTCCGAACACAGAGGCCAGGGTGGCCCCAGCATTTT
TRBV28	-	TRBJ2-5	-	14	CASSQQDGRETQYF	TGTGCCAGCAGCCAACAGGACGGCCGGGAGACCCAGTACTTC
TRBV19	-	TRBJ2-5	-	13	CASSTRPWETQYF	TGTGCCAGTAGTACCCGCCCATGGGAGACCCAGTACTTC
TRBV19	-	TRBJ1-4	TRBD1	18	CASSIRDRGSTMSEKLFF	TGTGCCAGTAGCATCCGGGACAGGGGTAGTACGATGAGTGAAAAACTGTTTTTT
TRBV2	few	TRBJ2-7	-	15	CASDALGHNTYEQYF	TGTGCCAGCGACGCGCTGGGACATAACACCTACGAGCAGTACTTC
TRBV18	-	TRBJ1-2	-	14	CASSPNSLDYGYTF	TGTGCCAGCTCACCAAATTCTCTAGACTATGGCTACACCTTC
TRBV30	once	TRBJ2-7	TRBD2	16	CAWKYGGRATRYEQYF	TGTGCCTGGAAGTATGGCGGGAGGGCCACTAGGTACGAGCAGTACTTC
TRBV19	-	TRBJ1-5	-	16	CASSFSGTPSNQPQHF	TGTGCCAGTAGTTTCTCCGGGACACCGAGCAATCAGCCCCAGCATTTT
TRBV11-2	once	TRBJ2-1	TRBD1	15	CASSFGQGIYNEQFF	TGTGCCAGCAGCTTTGGACAGGGTATTTACAATGAGCAGTTCTTC
TRBV2	-	TRBJ1-6	-	16	CASNGGGGPYNSPLHF	TGTGCCAGCAATGGCGGAGGGGGTCCATATAATTCACCCCTCCACTTT
TRBV4-1	-	TRBJ2-3	TRBD1	17	CASSQNEGQGATDTQYF	TGCGCCAGCAGCCAAAACGAAGGACAGGGGGCAACAGATACGCAGTATTTT
TRBV15	-	TRBJ2-1	TRBD2	15	CATNLGTSGYNEQFF	TGTGCCACCAACCTCGGGACTAGCGGATACAATGAGCAGTTCTTC
TRBV6-5	-	TRBJ1-5	TRBD1	15	CASSWDRASGQPQHF	TGTGCCAGCAGTTGGGACAGGGCCAGCGGTCAGCCCCAGCATTTT
TRBV14	-	TRBJ2-2	TRBD2	15	CASSHPPSGTGELFF	TGTGCCAGCAGCCATCCGCCTAGCGGGACCGGGGAGCTGTTTTTT
TRBV5-8	-	TRBJ2-7	-	14	CASSIGQSYLEQYF	TGTGCCAGCAGCATCGGACAGAGTTATCTCGAGCAGTACTTC